Each of the 14 T cell receptor beta chains below was sequenced from the same sample in a study of T cell repertoires in cytomegalovirus infection. Each CDR3 protein is one row after TCRdb ran MiXCR on the reads. The sample has approximately 730,000 distinct CDR3 sequences; roughly 28% are singletons. No antigen is known for these receptors. The sample here was cultured CD8+ T cells from PBMCs, taken from culture after CMV antigen stimulation. These receptors all stem from a human donor in good health (CMV status not recorded). Some clones in this sample may be carry-over from other donors' samples.

There are a few counts of this clonotype. The rearrangement links TRBV12-3 or TRBV12-4 to TRBJ2-2, with D possibly called TRBD1 or TRBD2 (6 bases each). The CDR3 runs 13 residues. V was shortened by 11 bases and J by 6 bases, with 16 bases between the two germline ends. The CDR3 nucleotides are TGTGCCGGGGGGAGGCAGGGGCCCGGGGAGCTGTTTTTT. Protein product: CAGGRQGPGELFF.

This clonotype was seen at least ten times. The chain uses TRBV19 and TRBJ2-1, with TRBD1 matching 7 bases. The CDR3 spans 15 residues. V lost 3 bases and J lost 10; bases outside the gene matches: 12. Looked up from germline, CDR1 is LNHDA and CDR2 is SQIVND (reference sequence). The CDR3 region is CASSISGTASLEQFF. The CDR3 nucleotides read TGTGCCAGTAGTATTTCGGGGACAGCCTCCCTGGAGCAGTTCTTC.

The CDR3 DNA reads as TGTGCCAGCAGGGTTGGGGCCGAGAACACTGAAGCTTTCTTT. This encodes CASRVGAENTEAFF. This chain uses TRBV6-2 or TRBV6-3 with TRBJ1-1; the D gene is possibly TRBD1 (5 bases). V lost 6 bases and J lost 1, with 12 bases in between. Germline loops: CDR1 MNHEY, CDR2 SVGEGT. This CDR3 has 14 amino acids.

This clonotype was counted only a few times. This CDR3 is CATWTSGHGAGELFF. The CDR3 region has the DNA TGTGCCACCTGGACTAGCGGCCATGGTGCCGGGGAGCTGTTTTTT. This rearrangement joins TRBV10-3 to TRBJ2-2, with TRBD2 identical over 10 bases. Germline assignment: CDR1 ENHRY and CDR2 SYGVKD. Trimming removed 10 bases from V and 6 bases from J; junction bases left unmatched: 11. The CDR3 contains 15 residues.

In this sample, this clonotype turned up once. The junction departs from germline at one end; a sequencing error may be responsible. The CDR3 spells CASSLGQGVPYEQCF. The CDR3 DNA reads as TGTGCTAGCAGCTTAGGACAGGGGGTTCCCTACGAGCAGTGCTTC. The chain uses TRBV7-6 and TRBJ2-7, with 10 bases lining up with TRBD1. Germline V gives CDR1 SGHVS, CDR2 FNYEAQ. The CDR3 runs to 15 residues.

In this sample, this clonotype turned up a few times. The chain links TRBV7-3 to TRBJ2-6; the D gene is possibly TRBD2 (5 bases). V gave up 1 base and J gave up 4 bases, with 14 bases separating them. This CDR3 has 17 amino acids. Germline V gene sequence: CDR1 SGHTA, CDR2 FQGTGA. CDR3 sequence (DNA): TGTGCCAGCAGCTTAATTGGCTCGGGGTTCGGGGCCAACGTCCTGACTTTC. Amino acid sequence: CASSLIGSGFGANVLTF.

This chain uses TRBV15 with TRBJ1-5; 11 nucleotides match TRBD1. The germline V gene has CDR1 LNHNV and CDR2 YYDKDF (reference sequence). CDR3 length equals 16 residues. The V and J ends lost 0 bases and 5 bases, in that order; junction bases with no gene match: 3. CDR3: CATSRDGTGGHQPQHF. DNA for the CDR3: TGTGCCACCAGCAGAGATGGGACAGGGGGTCATCAGCCCCAGCATTTT.

V usage is TRBV7-9 and J usage is TRBJ2-5; TRBD1 might be the D (6 bases). CDR3 size: 16 residues. From germline, CDR1 is SEHNR and CDR2 FQNEAQ (reference sequence). Trimming removed 5 bases from V and 1 base from J, with 17 bases in between. CDR3 residues: CASSAGRGRLQETQYF. DNA of the CDR3: TGTGCCAGCAGCGCGGGCAGGGGTAGACTCCAAGAGACCCAGTACTTC.

The chain joins TRBV6-8 to TRBJ2-2; 9 bases match TRBD2. This CDR3 is 19 amino acids long. Germline V gene sequence: CDR1 MNHGY, CDR2 SAAAGT. V shed 0 bases and J 5 bases; nucleotides not matched to a gene: 13. The DNA for the CDR3 is TGTGCCAGCAGTTACTCGAATCCGGGGAGCGGGGGGTATACCGGGGAGCTGTTTTTT. Its protein product is CASSYSNPGSGGYTGELFF.

Concerning this clonotype: It is likely a read error, because the conserved phenylalanine at the end of the CDR3 is missing. The chain is built from TRBV20-1 and TRBJ2-7; D is possibly TRBD1 (6 bases). V gave up 3 bases and J gave up 9 bases, with 9 bases separating them. Germline CDR1 reads DFQATT; CDR2 reads SNEGSKA (reference sequence). The CDR3 has 10 residues. CDR3 bases: TGCAGTGCTAGGGGGGACATGCAGTACGCC. Protein: CSARGDMQYA.

The rearrangement joins TRBV20-1 to TRBJ2-4; maybe TRBD2 (5 bases). This CDR3 has 16 amino acids. Germline V gives CDR1 DFQATT, CDR2 SNEGSKA (reference sequence). V lost 0 bases and J 0 bases, leaving 12 bases between the germline ends. CDR3 amino acids: CSARDRGSEAKNIQYF. The CDR3 nucleotides read TGCAGTGCTAGAGACCGTGGGAGCGAAGCCAAAAACATTCAGTACTTC.

CDR3 sequence (DNA): TGCGCCAGCAGCCAAGTGGCGACAGGGCACACCGGGGAGCTGTTTTTT. This gives the protein CASSQVATGHTGELFF. The gene calls are TRBV4-1 and TRBJ2-2; TRBD1 aligns across 7 bases. Germline assignment: CDR1 MGHRA and CDR2 YSYEKL. J gave up 3 bases and V 1 base, and 5 bases lay outside the gene matches. The length of the CDR3 is 16 residues.

This clonotype was picked up a small number of times. The V and J genes are TRBV12-3 or TRBV12-4 and TRBJ1-5; TRBD1 is a possible D gene (5 bases). The CDR3 is 14 residues long. V was cut by 5 bases and J by 6 bases, with 14 bases left in between. The CDR3 DNA reads as TGTGCCAGCAGTCCCGCTGGAGGGGCTCAGCCCCAGCATTTT. Encoded protein: CASSPAGGAQPQHF.

The genes are TRBV27 and TRBJ2-5, with D unclear. Germline V gene data show CDR1 as MNHEY and CDR2 as SMNVEV (reference sequence). This CDR3 is built from 17 residues. V dropped 4 bases and J dropped 5 bases, with 23 bases sitting between them. CDR3 region: CASSSLPSRALGETQYF. CDR3 sequence (DNA): TGTGCCAGCAGTTCCCTCCCTAGTAGGGCCCTCGGGGAGACCCAGTACTTC.